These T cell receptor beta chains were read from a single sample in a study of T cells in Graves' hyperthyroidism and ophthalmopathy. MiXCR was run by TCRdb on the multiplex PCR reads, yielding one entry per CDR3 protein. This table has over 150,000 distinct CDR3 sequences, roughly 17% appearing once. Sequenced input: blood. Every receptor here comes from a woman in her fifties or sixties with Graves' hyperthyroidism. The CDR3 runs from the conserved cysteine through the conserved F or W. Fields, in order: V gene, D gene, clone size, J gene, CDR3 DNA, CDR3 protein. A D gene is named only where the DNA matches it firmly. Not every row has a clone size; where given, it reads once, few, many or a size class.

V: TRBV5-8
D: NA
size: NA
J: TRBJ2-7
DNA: TGTGCCAGCAGTTCCCCCCCCCGGGACATCTACGAGCAGTACTTC
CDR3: CASSSPPRDIYEQYF

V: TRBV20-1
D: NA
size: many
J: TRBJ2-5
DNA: TGCAGTGCTCCTCGAATGGAGTACCAAGAGACCCAGTACTTC
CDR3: CSAPRMEYQETQYF

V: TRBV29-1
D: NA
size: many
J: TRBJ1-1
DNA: TGCAGCGCCGCCACCGCTGAAGCTTTCTTT
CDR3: CSAATAEAFF

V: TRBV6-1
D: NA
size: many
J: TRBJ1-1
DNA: TGTGCCAGCAAAGGACGGGACACTGAAGCTTTCTTT
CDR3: CASKGRDTEAFF

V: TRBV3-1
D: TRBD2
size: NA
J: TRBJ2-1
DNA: TGTGCCAGCAGTCTAGCGGGTAATTTAAGGAATGAGCAGTTCTTC
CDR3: CASSLAGNLRNEQFF

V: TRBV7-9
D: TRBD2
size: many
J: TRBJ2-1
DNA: TGTGCCAGCAGCCCGCTCGGGCGGGAGTACTCCTACAATGAGCAGTTCTTC
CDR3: CASSPLGREYSYNEQFF

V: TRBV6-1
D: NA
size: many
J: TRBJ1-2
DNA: TGTGCCAGCAGTGCCGGGGCCCAGCTTGGCTACACCTTC
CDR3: CASSAGAQLGYTF

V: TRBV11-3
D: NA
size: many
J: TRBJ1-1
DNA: TGTGCCAGCAGCTTAGTAGGGACGGTTAACACTGAAGCTTTCTTT
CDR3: CASSLVGTVNTEAFF

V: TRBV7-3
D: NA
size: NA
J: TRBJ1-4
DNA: TGTGCCAGCAGCCGGGTAGCTAATGAAAAACTGTTTTTT
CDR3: CASSRVANEKLFF

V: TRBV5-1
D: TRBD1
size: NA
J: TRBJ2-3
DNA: TGCGCCAGCAGCTCGGACGGACAGGGAGGTACGCAGTATTTT
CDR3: CASSSDGQGGTQYF

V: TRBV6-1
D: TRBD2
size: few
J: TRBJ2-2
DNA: TGTGCCAGCAGACCTCGTAGAGCGGGAGTTTCGGGTTTAAACACCGGGGAGCTGTTTTTT
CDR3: CASRPRRAGVSGLNTGELFF

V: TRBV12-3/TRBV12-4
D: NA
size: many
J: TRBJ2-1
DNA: TGTGCCAGCAGTTTAGTGGGAGCAGGTCGCAATGAGCAGTTCTTC
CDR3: CASSLVGAGRNEQFF

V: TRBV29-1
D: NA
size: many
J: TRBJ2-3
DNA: TGCAGCGTTGATGCTAACAGGGAAGATACGCAGTATTTT
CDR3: CSVDANREDTQYF

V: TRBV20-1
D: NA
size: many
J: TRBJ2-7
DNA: TGCAGTGCTGGCCCTTCGGACGGATACGAGCAGTACTTC
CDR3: CSAGPSDGYEQYF

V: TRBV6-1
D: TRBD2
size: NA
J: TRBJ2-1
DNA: TGTGCCAGCAATATCGGGACTACGAATGAGCAGTTCTTC
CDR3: CASNIGTTNEQFF

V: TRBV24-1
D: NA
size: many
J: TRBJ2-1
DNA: TGTGCCACCAGTGATTTTACAGGGGAGGGCTACAATGAGCAGTTCTTC
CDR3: CATSDFTGEGYNEQFF

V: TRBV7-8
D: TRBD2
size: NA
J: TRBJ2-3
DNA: TGTGCCAGCAGCCCTCGGGGGGGTGTCCTCAGAGATACGCAGTATTTT
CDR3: CASSPRGGVLRDTQYF

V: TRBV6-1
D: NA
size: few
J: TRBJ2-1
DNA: TGTGCCAGCAGTAAGCGGGCCCACAATGAGCAGTTCTTC
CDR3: CASSKRAHNEQFF

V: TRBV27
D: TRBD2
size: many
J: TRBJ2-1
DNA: TGTGCCAGCAGTTTGGGACTAGGAGCGTACAATGAGCAGTTCTTC
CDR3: CASSLGLGAYNEQFF

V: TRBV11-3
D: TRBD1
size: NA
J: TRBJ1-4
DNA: TGTGCCAGCAGGCGGACAGGGGGCGATGAAAAACTGTTTTTT
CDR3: CASRRTGGDEKLFF

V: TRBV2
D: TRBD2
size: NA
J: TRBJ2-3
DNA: TGTGCCAGCAGTGCACGGACTAGCGGGAGACTCCGAGGCACAGATACGCAGTATTTT
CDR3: CASSARTSGRLRGTDTQYF

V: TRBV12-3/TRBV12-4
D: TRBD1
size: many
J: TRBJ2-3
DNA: TGTGCCAGCAGTTCTGGCCGGGACAGGGACACAGATACGCAGTATTTT
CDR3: CASSSGRDRDTDTQYF

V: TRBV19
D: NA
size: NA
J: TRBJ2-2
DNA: TGTGCCAGTAGTAACCGGGCGGCCGGGGAGCTGTTTTTT
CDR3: CASSNRAAGELFF

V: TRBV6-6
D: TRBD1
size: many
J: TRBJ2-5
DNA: TGTGCCAGCAGTTACTCGACAGGGCGGCAAGAGACCCAGTACTTC
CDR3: CASSYSTGRQETQYF

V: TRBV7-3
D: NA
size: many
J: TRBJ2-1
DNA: TGTGCCAGCAGCTTAACGGATGGAGGGAGTGAGCAGTTCTTC
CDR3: CASSLTDGGSEQFF

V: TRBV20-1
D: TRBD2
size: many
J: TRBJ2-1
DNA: TGCAGTGCTAGCCCGGGACTAGCGGGGATCTACAATGAGCAGTTCTTC
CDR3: CSASPGLAGIYNEQFF

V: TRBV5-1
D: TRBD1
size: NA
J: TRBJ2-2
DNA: TGCGCCAGCAGGGCCGGGACAGCGAACACCGGGGAGCTGTTTTTT
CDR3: CASRAGTANTGELFF

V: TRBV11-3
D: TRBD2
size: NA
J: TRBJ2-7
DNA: TGTGCCAGCAGCAGAGATTCCGGGACTAGCGGGAGTCGCGAGCAGTACTTC
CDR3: CASSRDSGTSGSREQYF

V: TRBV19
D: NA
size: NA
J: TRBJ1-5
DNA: TGTGCCAGTAGTATAGCGGGGGGAAGCAATCAGCCCCAGCATTTT
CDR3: CASSIAGGSNQPQHF

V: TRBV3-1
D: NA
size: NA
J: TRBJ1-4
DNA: TGTGCCAGCGGCCAAGTTTACACTGAAAAACTGTTTTTT
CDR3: CASGQVYTEKLFF

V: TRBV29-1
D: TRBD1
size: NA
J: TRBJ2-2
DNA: TGCAGCGCCGACAGGGACACCGGGGAGCTGTTTTTT
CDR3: CSADRDTGELFF

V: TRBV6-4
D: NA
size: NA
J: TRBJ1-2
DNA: TGTGCCAGCAGTGACTCGTACCGCGTTGGCTACACCTTC
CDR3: CASSDSYRVGYTF

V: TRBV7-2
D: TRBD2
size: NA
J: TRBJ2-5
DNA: TGTGCCAGCAGCTTGCAGACTAGCGGGAGTAAGACCCAGTACTTC
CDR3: CASSLQTSGSKTQYF

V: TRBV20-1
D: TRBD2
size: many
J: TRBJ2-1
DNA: TGCAGTGCTAGCGGCGGGAGGGCCAATGTCAATGAGCAGTTCTTC
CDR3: CSASGGRANVNEQFF

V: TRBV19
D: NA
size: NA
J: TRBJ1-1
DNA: TGTGCCAGTAGCCGGTCCGTCCACCTCCCTGAAGCTTTCTTT
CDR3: CASSRSVHLPEAFF

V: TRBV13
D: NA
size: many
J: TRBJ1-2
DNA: TGTGCCAGCAGCTTAGGCCAGGACCGACCAGTGGGTGGCTACACCTTC
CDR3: CASSLGQDRPVGGYTF

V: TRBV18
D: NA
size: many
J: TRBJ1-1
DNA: TGTGCCAGCTCACCACCGTCGAAAAGGAACACTGAAGCTTTCTTT
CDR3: CASSPPSKRNTEAFF

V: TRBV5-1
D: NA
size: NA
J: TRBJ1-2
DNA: TGCGCCAGCAGCTCTAACCGGGACAACCGTGGCTACACCTTC
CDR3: CASSSNRDNRGYTF

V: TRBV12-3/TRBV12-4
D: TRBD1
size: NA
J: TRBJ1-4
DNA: TGTGCCAGCAGTCTCCGGGACAGGGGAACTAATGAAAAACTGTTTTTT
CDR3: CASSLRDRGTNEKLFF

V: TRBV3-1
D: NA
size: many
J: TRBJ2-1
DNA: TGTGCCAGCAGCCCCTTAGGGCGGTCCTCCTCCTACAATGAGCAGTTCTTC
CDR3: CASSPLGRSSSYNEQFF

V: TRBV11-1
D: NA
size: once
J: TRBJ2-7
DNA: TGTGCCAGCAGCTTAGCCCCCCGACAAAGCGCCGGCTACGAGCAGTACTTC
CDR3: CASSLAPRQSAGYEQYF

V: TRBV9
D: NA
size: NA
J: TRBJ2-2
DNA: TGTGCCAGCAGCGTCAGGGGAGGGACCGGGGAGCTGTTTTTT
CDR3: CASSVRGGTGELFF

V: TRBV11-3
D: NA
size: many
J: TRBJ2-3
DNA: TGTGCCAGCAGCTCTTTCAGGGTCACGACTAACACAGATACGCAGTATTTT
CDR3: CASSSFRVTTNTDTQYF

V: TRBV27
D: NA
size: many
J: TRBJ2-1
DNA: TGTGCCAGCAGTTTATTTGGCGGAGTGGATGAGCAGTTCTTC
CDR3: CASSLFGGVDEQFF

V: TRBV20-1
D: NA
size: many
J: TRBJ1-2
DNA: TGCAGTGCAGGTTCCGGGACCTACTCTAATGGCTACACCTTC
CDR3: CSAGSGTYSNGYTF

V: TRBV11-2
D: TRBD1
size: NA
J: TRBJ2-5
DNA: TGTGCCAGCAGCGTTACAGGGGGTGGGGAGACCCAGTACTTC
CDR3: CASSVTGGGETQYF

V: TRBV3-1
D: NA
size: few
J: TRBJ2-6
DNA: TGTGCCAGCAGCGATACTTATAGGGCCAACGTCCTGACTTTC
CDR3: CASSDTYRANVLTF

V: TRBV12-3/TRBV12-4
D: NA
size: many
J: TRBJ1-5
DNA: TGTGCCAGCAGCCTGGACAGAAGCAATCAGCCCCAGCATTTT
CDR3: CASSLDRSNQPQHF

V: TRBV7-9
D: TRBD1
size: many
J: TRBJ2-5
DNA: TGTGCCAGCAGCACTAGGGACAGGGCTATGGAGACCCAGTACTTC
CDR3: CASSTRDRAMETQYF

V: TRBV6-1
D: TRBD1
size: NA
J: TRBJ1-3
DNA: TGTGCCAGCAGGGACAGGGGGTCTGGAAACACCATATATTTT
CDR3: CASRDRGSGNTIYF

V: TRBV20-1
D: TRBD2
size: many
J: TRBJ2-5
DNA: TGCAGTGCTAATCGCGGGAGGTCCCAAGAGACCCAGTACTTC
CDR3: CSANRGRSQETQYF

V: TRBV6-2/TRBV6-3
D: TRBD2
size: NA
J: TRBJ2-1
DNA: TGTGCCAGCAGTTACGACGGGACTAGCGGGAGGAGTCCCTACAATGAGCAGTTCTTC
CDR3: CASSYDGTSGRSPYNEQFF

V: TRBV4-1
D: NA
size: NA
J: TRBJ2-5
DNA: TGCGCCAGCAGCCGCTTCCAAGTGGGGGAAGAGACCCAGTACTTC
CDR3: CASSRFQVGEETQYF

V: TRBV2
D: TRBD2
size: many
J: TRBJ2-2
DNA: TGTGCCAGCAGTGAATCGGCGGGAGGTACCGGGGAGCTGTTTTTT
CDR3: CASSESAGGTGELFF

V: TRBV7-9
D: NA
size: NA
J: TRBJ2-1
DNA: TGTGCCAGCAGCTCCTGGGGGGAGAAGTCCTACAATGAGCAGTTCTTC
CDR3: CASSSWGEKSYNEQFF

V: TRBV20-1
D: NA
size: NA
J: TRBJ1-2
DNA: TGCAGTGCTCCGGACAGAAACTATGGCTACACCTTC
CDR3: CSAPDRNYGYTF

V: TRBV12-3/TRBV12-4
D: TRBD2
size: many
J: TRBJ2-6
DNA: TGTGCCAGCAGTTTCTCCCGATTATGGTCTAGCGGGTACGCCTCTGGGGCCAACGTCCTGACTTTC
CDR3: CASSFSRLWSSGYASGANVLTF

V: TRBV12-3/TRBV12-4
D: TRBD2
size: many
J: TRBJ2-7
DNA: TGTGCCAGCAGCCCTCGGGCGGGACTAGCGGGAGGGGGCTACGAGCAGTACTTC
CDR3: CASSPRAGLAGGGYEQYF

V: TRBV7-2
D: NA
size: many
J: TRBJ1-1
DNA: TGTGCCAGCAGCCCCCCCGCGGGGGGTTGGGACACTGAAGCTTTCTTT
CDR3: CASSPPAGGWDTEAFF

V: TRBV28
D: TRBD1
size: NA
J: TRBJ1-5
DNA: TGTGCCACCCAGGGGGGACAGCCCCAGCATTTT
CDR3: CATQGGQPQHF